This T cell receptor (beta chain) was documented in a study of T cells in Graves' hyperthyroidism and ophthalmopathy. Uncontrolled infection, other autoimmune disease, pregnancy and lactation each barred patients from inclusion. RNA transcripts served as the template for amplifying TCR beta CDR3 regions. The HTBI set primed first-round TCR CDR3 RT-PCR. TCRdb re-analysed the multiplex PCR reads in MiXCR, keeping a single row per CDR3 protein. The sample holds about 590,000 distinct CDR3 sequences, about 15% seen once. General observations from the study: Most thyroid clonotypes expanded above 0.001 appeared in blood too.

Comment on this clonotype: The target antigen is unknown.

The CDR3 has 15 amino acids. V shed 4 bases and J shed 5 bases, with 17 bases lying between them. CDR1 MGHDK and CDR2 SYGVNS come from the germline V gene. The material sequenced was blood. The sequence came from a woman in her 30s with Graves' hyperthyroidism. The J gene is TRBJ2-5, the V gene TRBV25-1, with TRBD1 as a possible D gene (6 bases). The CDR3 is CASSAPQGLGETQYF. The CDR3, as DNA: TGTGCCAGCAGTGCCCCCCAGGGGTTAGGGGAGACCCAGTACTTC.